This paragraph covers one T cell receptor (beta chain) sequence. The sample comes from a study of blood T cell repertoires in COVID-19. Study-level background: The origin of the acute and convalescent COVID-19 samples was the United States, Italy and Spain. The analysed material was cDNA or gDNA that came from T cells, B-cell-depleted T cells, or PBMCs.

In the authors' workflow: Estimation of nucleated cell counts relied on the amplification of reference gene primers. TCRdb's table, derived via immunoSEQ multiplex PCR, lists solely in-frame clones and lacks some. V, J and clone size were drawn from that table, and D and trimming were deduced from the DNA. The data show just over 250,000 clones, over 75% seen once. Germline assignment: CDR1 DFQATT and CDR2 SNEGSKA (reference sequence). The CDR3 is 13 amino acids. Trimming shortened V by 3 bases and J by 4 bases, and 13 bases separated the two germline ends. The sequencing sample was made of peripheral blood. The genes are TRBV20-1 and TRBJ2-7, with D unresolved. This TCR was sampled from a woman between 45 and 60 years old with acute or convalescent COVID-19. Written as DNA, the CDR3 is TGCAGTGCTAGTTCTTTACAAGTTTACGAGCAGTACTTC. It specifies CSASSLQVYEQYF.